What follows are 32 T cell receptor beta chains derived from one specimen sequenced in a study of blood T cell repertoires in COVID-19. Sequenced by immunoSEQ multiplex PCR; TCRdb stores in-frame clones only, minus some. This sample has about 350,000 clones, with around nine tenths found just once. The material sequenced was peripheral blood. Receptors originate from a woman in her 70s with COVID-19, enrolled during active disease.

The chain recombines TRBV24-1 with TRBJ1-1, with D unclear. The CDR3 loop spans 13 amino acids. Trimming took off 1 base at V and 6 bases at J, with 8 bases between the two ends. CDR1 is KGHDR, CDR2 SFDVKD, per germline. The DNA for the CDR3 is TGTGCCACCAGTGATTTCGGGTCCGCTGAAGCTTTCTTT. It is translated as CATSDFGSAEAFF.

The CDR3, as DNA: TGCGCCAGCAGCTTGGTCGGTCAGGGAAGCTCTGGGGCCAACGTCCTGACTTTC. This encodes CASSLVGQGSSGANVLTF. V is TRBV5-1 and J is TRBJ2-6, with D possibly matching TRBD1 (5 bases). The CDR3 contains 18 residues. Deletions cut 0 bases from V and 0 bases from J, with 13 bases between. Per the germline V gene, CDR1 is SGHRS and CDR2 is YFSETQ.

CDR3 protein: CASSHRDRQYGYTF. Written as DNA, the CDR3 is TGTGCCAGCAGCCACCGGGACAGGCAATATGGCTACACCTTC. This rearrangement joins TRBV3-1 (or the pseudogene TRBV3-2) to TRBJ1-2; 8 bases agree with TRBD1. The CDR3 loop spans 14 amino acids. V dropped 3 bases and J dropped 5; count of bases not matched to a gene: 5. CDR1 LGHDT and CDR2 YNNKEL come from the germline V gene (reference sequence).

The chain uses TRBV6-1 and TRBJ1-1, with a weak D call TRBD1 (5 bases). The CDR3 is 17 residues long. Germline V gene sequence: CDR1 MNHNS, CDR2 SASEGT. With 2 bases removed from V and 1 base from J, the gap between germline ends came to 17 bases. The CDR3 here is CASSEFTGRGANTEAFF. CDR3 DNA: TGTGCCAGCAGTGAATTTACGGGGCGCGGGGCGAACACTGAAGCTTTCTTT.

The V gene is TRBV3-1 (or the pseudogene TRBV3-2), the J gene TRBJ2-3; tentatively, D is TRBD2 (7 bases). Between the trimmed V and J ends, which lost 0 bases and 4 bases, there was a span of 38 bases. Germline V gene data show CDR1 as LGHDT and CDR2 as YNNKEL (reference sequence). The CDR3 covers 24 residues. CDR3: CASSQDGEGPGAFILASGSDTQYF. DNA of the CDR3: TGTGCCAGCAGCCAAGATGGCGAGGGGCCAGGGGCTTTCATCCTCGCTAGCGGTTCAGATACGCAGTATTTT.

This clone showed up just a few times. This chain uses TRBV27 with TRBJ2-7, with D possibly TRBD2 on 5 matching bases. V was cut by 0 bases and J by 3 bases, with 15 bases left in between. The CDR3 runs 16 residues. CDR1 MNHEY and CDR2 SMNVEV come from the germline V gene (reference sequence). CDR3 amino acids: CASSLSWRALGYEQYF. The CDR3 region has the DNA TGTGCCAGCAGTTTATCGTGGCGGGCCCTCGGCTACGAGCAGTACTTC.

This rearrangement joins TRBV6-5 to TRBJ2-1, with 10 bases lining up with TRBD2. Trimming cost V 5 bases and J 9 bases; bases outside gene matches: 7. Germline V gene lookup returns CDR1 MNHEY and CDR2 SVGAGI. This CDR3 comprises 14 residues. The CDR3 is CASSSGGAMGEQFF. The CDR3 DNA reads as TGTGCCAGCAGTAGCGGGGGGGCTATGGGTGAGCAGTTCTTC.

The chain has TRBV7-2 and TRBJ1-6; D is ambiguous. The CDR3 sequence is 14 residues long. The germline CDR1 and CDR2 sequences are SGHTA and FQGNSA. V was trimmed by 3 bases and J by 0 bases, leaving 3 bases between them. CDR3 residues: CASSFNSYNSPLHF. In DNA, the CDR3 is TGTGCCAGCAGCTTTAACTCCTATAATTCACCCCTCCACTTT.

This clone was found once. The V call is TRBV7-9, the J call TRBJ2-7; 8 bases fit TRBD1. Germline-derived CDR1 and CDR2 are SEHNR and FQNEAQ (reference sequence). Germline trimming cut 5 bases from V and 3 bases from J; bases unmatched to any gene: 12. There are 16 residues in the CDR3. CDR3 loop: CASSPKQGGLLYEQYF. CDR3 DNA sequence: TGTGCCAGCAGCCCCAAACAGGGGGGATTACTCTACGAGCAGTACTTC.

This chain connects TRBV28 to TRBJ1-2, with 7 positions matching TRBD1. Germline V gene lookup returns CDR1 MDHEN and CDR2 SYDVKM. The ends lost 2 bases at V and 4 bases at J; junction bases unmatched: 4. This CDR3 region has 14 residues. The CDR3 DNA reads TGTGCCAGCAGTTTACCGACAGGGTTCTATGGCTACACCTTC. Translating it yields CASSLPTGFYGYTF.

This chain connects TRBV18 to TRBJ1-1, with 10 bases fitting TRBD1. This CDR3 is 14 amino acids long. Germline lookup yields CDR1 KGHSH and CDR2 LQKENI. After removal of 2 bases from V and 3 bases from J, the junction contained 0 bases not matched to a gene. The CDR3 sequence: CASSPDRGHTEAFF. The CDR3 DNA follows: TGTGCCAGCTCACCAGACAGGGGGCACACTGAAGCTTTCTTT.

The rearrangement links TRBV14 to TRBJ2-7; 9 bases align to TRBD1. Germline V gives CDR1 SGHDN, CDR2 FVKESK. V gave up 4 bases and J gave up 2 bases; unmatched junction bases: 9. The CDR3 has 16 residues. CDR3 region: CASSLGGTGSAYEQYF. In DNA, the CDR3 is TGTGCCAGCAGCCTAGGGGGGACAGGGTCGGCCTACGAGCAGTACTTC.

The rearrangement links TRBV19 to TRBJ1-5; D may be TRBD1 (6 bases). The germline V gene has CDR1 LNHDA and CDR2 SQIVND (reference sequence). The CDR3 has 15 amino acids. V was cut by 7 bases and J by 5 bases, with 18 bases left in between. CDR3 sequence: CASTTRDTEYQPQHF. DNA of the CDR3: TGTGCCAGTACCACCCGGGACACGGAATATCAGCCCCAGCATTTT.

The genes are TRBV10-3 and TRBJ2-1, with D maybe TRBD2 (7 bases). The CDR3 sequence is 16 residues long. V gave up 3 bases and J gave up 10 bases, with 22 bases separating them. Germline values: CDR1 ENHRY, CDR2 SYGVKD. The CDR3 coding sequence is TGTGCCATCAGTGATAGGGGGGGTAGCGCATTAGAGGAGCAGTTCTTC. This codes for CAISDRGGSALEEQFF.

In DNA, the CDR3 is TGCGCCAGCAGCTTGATGGACAGGGGGGAGACCCAGTACTTC. Its translation is CASSLMDRGETQYF. The rearrangement uses TRBV5-1 and TRBJ2-5; 10 bases align to TRBD1. V gave up 1 base and J gave up 5 bases; unmatched junction bases: 2. The CDR3 sequence is 14 residues long. In germline, CDR1 is SGHRS, CDR2 YFSETQ.

Here the CDR3 DNA reads TGTGCCAGCAGCCAGGGCCGGGACTCCGTAGAGACCCAGTACTTC. Protein sequence: CASSQGRDSVETQYF. The rearrangement links TRBV3-1 (or the pseudogene TRBV3-2) to TRBJ2-5; the D gene is possibly TRBD2 (6 bases). Trimming pared 3 bases from V and 4 bases from J, leaving 15 bases between. CDR3 length: 15 amino acids. The germline V gene encodes CDR1 LGHDT and CDR2 YNNKEL (reference sequence).

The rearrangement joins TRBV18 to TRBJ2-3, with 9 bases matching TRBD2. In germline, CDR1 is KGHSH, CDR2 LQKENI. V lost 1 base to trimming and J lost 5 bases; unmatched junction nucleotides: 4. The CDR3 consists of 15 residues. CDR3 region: CASSPRSGGGDTQYF. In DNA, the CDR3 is TGTGCCAGCTCACCACGTAGCGGGGGTGGAGATACGCAGTATTTT.

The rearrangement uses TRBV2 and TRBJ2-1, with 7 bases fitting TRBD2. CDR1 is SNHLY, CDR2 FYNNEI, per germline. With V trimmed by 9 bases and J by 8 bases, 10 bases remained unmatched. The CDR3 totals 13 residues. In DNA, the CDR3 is TGTGCCAGTAAGCGGGGACCTGGCGATGAGCAGTTCTTC. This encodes CASKRGPGDEQFF.

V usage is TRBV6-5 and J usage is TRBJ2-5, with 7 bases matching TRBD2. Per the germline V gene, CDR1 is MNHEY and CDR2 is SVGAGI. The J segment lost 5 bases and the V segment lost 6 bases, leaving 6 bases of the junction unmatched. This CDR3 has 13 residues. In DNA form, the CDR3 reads TGTGCCAGCAGCCTCTACGGGGGGGAGACCCAGTACTTC. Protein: CASSLYGGETQYF.

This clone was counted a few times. In nucleotides, the CDR3 is TGTGCCAGCAGTGGAGGAGTGATCTCCTACGAGCAGTACTTC. The encoded protein is CASSGGVISYEQYF. The V gene is TRBV2, the J gene TRBJ2-7; D unresolved. CDR3 length equals 14 residues. Looked up from germline, CDR1 is SNHLY and CDR2 is FYNNEI. V shed 4 bases and J shed 0 bases, with 10 bases lying between them.

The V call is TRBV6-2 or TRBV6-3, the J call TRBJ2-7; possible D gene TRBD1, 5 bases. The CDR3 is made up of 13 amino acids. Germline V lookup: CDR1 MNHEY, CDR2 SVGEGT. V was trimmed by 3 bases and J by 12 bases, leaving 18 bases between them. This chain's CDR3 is CASSYRPGVGAYF. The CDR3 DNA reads TGTGCCAGCAGTTATAGACCGGGCGTAGGGGCGTACTTC.

CDR3: CASSRQGAGRETQYF. Here the CDR3 DNA reads TGTGCCAGCAGTAGACAGGGGGCCGGGAGGGAGACCCAGTACTTC. J is TRBJ2-5 and V is TRBV6-5; 10 nucleotides match TRBD1. This CDR3 has 15 residues. J was trimmed by 5 bases and V by 5 bases; bases with no gene match: 8. Germline CDR1 reads MNHEY; CDR2 reads SVGAGI.

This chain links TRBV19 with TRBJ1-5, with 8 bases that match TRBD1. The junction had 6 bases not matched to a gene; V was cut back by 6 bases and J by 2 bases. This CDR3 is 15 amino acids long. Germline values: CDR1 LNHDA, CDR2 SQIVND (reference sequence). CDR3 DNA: TGTGCCAGTAGCCCGGACAGGGTGGGCAATCAGCCCCAGCATTTT. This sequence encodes CASSPDRVGNQPQHF.

CDR3 sequence (DNA): TGTGCCAGCAGTCCGCGTAGAAGGCAGGGCGGCAACTATGGCTACACCTTC. Residues: CASSPRRRQGGNYGYTF. This chain joins TRBV27 and TRBJ1-2; D might be TRBD1 (5 bases). CDR3 length: 17 residues. Looked up from germline, CDR1 is MNHEY and CDR2 is SMNVEV (reference sequence). The V and J ends lost 5 bases and 2 bases respectively, with 21 bases between them.

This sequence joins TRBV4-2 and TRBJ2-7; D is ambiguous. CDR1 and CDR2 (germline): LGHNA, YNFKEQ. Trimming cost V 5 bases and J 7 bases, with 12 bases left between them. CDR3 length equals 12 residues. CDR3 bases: TGTGCCAGCAGCGACTCCCCTGGGGAGCAGTACTTC. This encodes CASSDSPGEQYF.

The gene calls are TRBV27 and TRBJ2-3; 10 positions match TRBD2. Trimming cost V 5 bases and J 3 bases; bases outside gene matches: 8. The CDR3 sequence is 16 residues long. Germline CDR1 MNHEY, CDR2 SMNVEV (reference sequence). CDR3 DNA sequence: TGTGCCAGCAGTAGCCGCGAGCGGGGGGGTACAGATACGCAGTATTTT. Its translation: CASSSRERGGTDTQYF.

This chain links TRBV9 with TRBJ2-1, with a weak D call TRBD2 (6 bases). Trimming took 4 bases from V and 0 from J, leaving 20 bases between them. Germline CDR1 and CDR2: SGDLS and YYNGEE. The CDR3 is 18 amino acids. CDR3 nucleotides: TGTGCCAGCAGCACTCCCAGGGAGGTGGGCCCCTCCTACAATGAGCAGTTCTTC. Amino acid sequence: CASSTPREVGPSYNEQFF.

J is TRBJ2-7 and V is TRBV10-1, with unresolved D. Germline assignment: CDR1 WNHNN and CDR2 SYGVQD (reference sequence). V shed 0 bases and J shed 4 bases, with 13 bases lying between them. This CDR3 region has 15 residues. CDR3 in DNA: TGCGCCAGCAGTGAGTCTCGGTCCTTATTTTACGAGCAGTACTTC. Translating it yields CASSESRSLFYEQYF.

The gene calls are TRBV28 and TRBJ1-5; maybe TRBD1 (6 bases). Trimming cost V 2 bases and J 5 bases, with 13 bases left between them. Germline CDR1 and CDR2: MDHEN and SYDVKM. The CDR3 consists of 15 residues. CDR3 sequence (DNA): TGTGCCAGCAGTTTAAGAGGGGGATTTTATCAGCCCCAGCATTTT. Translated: CASSLRGGFYQPQHF.

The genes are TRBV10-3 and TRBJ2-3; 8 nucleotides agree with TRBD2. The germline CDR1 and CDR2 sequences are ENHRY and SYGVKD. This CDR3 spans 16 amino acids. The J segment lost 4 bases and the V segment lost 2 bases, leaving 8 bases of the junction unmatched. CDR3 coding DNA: TGTGCCATCAGTGAGAGGTCTGCGGGGGGCCCAGATACGCAGTATTTT. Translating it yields CAISERSAGGPDTQYF.

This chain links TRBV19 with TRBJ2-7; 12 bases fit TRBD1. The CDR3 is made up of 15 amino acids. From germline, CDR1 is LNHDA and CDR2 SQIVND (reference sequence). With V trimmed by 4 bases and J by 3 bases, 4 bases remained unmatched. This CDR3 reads CASSTGTGGNYEQYF. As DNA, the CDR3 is TGTGCCAGTAGTACCGGGACAGGGGGCAACTACGAGCAGTACTTC.

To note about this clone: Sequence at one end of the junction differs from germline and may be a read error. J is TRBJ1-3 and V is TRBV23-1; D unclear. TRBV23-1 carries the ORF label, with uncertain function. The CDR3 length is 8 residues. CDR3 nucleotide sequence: TGCGCCAGCAGCGCAGATACTTTT. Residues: CASSADTF.